The 24 T cell receptor beta chains given below trace back to one sample, sequenced in a study of blood T cell repertoires in COVID-19. Some clones are missing from TCRdb's copy, which holds only in-frame ones; the method was immunoSEQ multiplex PCR. The sample shows about 410,000 clones, about 89% of them seen only once. The sample consisted of peripheral blood. The receptor set was obtained from a woman between 40 and 50 years old with COVID-19, enrolled during active disease.

The gene calls are TRBV6-5 and TRBJ2-7, with 9 bases fitting TRBD1. This CDR3 contains 11 residues. V shed 8 bases, J shed 6 bases, and the junction held 2 bases outside the gene matches. Germline values: CDR1 MNHEY, CDR2 SVGAGI. This CDR3 is CASGDRVEQYF. The CDR3 nucleotides are TGTGCCAGCGGGGACAGGGTCGAGCAGTACTTC.

The chain has TRBV30 and TRBJ2-7, with TRBD1 matching 11 bases. This CDR3 is 14 amino acids long. Trimming cost V 4 bases and J 5 bases; bases outside gene matches: 7. Germline-derived CDR1 and CDR2 are GTSNPN and SVGIG (reference sequence). As DNA, the CDR3 is TGTGCCTGGAACGCGGGGGACAGGGGGGACGAGCAGTACTTC. Protein product: CAWNAGDRGDEQYF.

The chain has TRBV27 and TRBJ1-4, with 9 bases fitting TRBD1. Per the germline V gene, CDR1 is MNHEY and CDR2 is SMNVEV (reference sequence). V shed 3 bases, J shed 0 bases, and the junction held 8 bases outside the gene matches. The length of the CDR3 is 18 residues. Here the CDR3 DNA reads TGTGCCAGCAGTTTCTCCGGGACAGGGTCCTCAACTAATGAAAAACTGTTTTTT. Encoded protein: CASSFSGTGSSTNEKLFF. Looking up the rest from reference TRBV27 and TRBJ1-4 gives the full variable domain: EAQVTQNPRYLITVTGKKLTVTCSQNMNHEYMSWYRQDPGLGLRQIYYSMNVEVTDKGDVPEGYKVSRKEKRNFPLILESPSPNQTSLYFCASSFSGTGSSTNEKLFFGSGTQLSVL.

V usage is TRBV5-1 and J usage is TRBJ2-1; 9 bases align to TRBD1. Germline values: CDR1 SGHRS, CDR2 YFSETQ. The CDR3 is 14 amino acids. The junction had 5 bases not matched to a gene; V was cut back by 4 bases and J by 6 bases. CDR3 coding DNA: TGCGCCAGCAGCCTCGGACAGGGGCCCAATGAGCAGTTCTTC. Residues: CASSLGQGPNEQFF.

This sequence joins TRBV7-2 and TRBJ2-7, with D tentatively TRBD2 (6 bases). CDR1 and CDR2 (germline): SGHTA, FQGNSA. The CDR3 totals 14 residues. The germline V and J ends were trimmed by 6 bases and 6 bases, with 18 bases remaining between them. In DNA, the CDR3 is TGTGCCAGCAGGGCCACGGGGGAAATCTCCGAGCAGTACTTC. It codes for CASRATGEISEQYF.

This chain uses TRBV14 with TRBJ1-2; 9 bases fit TRBD1. CDR3 length: 15 residues. V lost 4 bases to trimming and J lost 8 bases; unmatched junction nucleotides: 11. Germline loops: CDR1 SGHDN, CDR2 FVKESK. CDR3 bases: TGTGCCAGCAGCCCTTATCGGACAGGGGAGGACGGCTACACCTTC. This encodes CASSPYRTGEDGYTF. Full variable domain (rest looked up from reference TRBV14 and TRBJ1-2): EAGVTQFPSHSVIEKGQTVTLRCDPISGHDNLYWYRRVMGKEIKFLLHFVKESKQDESGMPNNRFLAERTGGTYSTLKVQPAELEDSGVYFCASSPYRTGEDGYTFGSGTRLTVV.

This clone was seen a handful of times. The chain uses TRBV6-2 or TRBV6-3 and TRBJ1-5; D is unclear. V lost 0 bases and J lost 1, with 16 bases in between. Germline CDR1 and CDR2: MNHEY and SVGEGT. The CDR3 is made up of 18 amino acids. CDR3 sequence (DNA): TGTGCCAGCAGTTACTCGGGAGCCAGGAGAGTAAGCAATCAGCCCCAGCATTTT. Encoded protein: CASSYSGARRVSNQPQHF.

Note on this clone: The sample contains more than one DNA sequence encoding this CDR3. The rearrangement joins TRBV7-9 to TRBJ2-2; D gene uncertain. CDR1 and CDR2 (germline): SEHNR, FQNEAQ (reference sequence). V shed 1 base and J shed 0 bases, with 3 bases lying between them. CDR3 length: 14 amino acids. CDR3 in amino acids: CASSLGANTGELFF. CDR3 DNA: TGTGCCAGCAGCTTAGGAGCGAACACCGGGGAGCTGTTTTTT. The entire variable domain, with the rest obtained from reference TRBV7-9 and TRBJ2-2, is as follows: DTGVSQNPRHKITKRGQNVTFRCDPISEHNRLYWYRQTLGQGPEFLTYFQNEAQLEKSRLLSDRFSAERPKGSFSTLEIQRTEQGDSAMYLCASSLGANTGELFFGEGSRLTVL.

This chain uses TRBV7-2 with TRBJ2-7, with TRBD2 matching over 9 bases. Germline V gives CDR1 SGHTA, CDR2 FQGNSA. V shed 2 bases, J shed 3 bases, and the junction held 8 bases outside the gene matches. This CDR3 spans 16 amino acids. DNA for the CDR3: TGTGCCAGCAGCTTATCTTCCCTAGCGGGAAGCTACGAGCAGTACTTC. As protein: CASSLSSLAGSYEQYF.

The chain employs TRBV28 and TRBJ1-4; a weak D match, TRBD1 (6 bases). Trimming cost V 5 bases and J 0 bases, with 10 bases left between them. Germline V gene sequence: CDR1 MDHEN, CDR2 SYDVKM. The CDR3 spans 15 residues. CDR3 DNA sequence: TGTGCCAGCAGTGAAGGACAGACAACTAATGAAAAACTGTTTTTT. Its translation: CASSEGQTTNEKLFF.

The V call is TRBV28, the J call TRBJ1-2; 7 positions agree with TRBD1. The CDR3 runs 14 residues. Germline CDR1 is MDHEN and CDR2 is SYDVKM. The ends lost 6 bases at V and 5 bases at J; junction bases unmatched: 9. The CDR3 DNA reads TGTGCCAGCAGCCAAGGGGGCCCCGGGTATGGCTACACCTTC. Amino acids: CASSQGGPGYGYTF.

The V gene is TRBV5-4, the J gene TRBJ2-5; the match to TRBD2 covers 7 bases. Per the germline V gene, CDR1 is SGHNT and CDR2 is YYREEE (reference sequence). Trimming cost V 0 bases and J 4 bases; bases outside gene matches: 15. CDR3 length: 18 residues. CDR3 nucleotides: TGTGCCAGCAGCTTGGGGGGTTGGGCGGGAGAGGATAGAGAGACCCAGTACTTC. Amino acids: CASSLGGWAGEDRETQYF. Using reference TRBV5-4 and TRBJ2-5 for the parts outside the CDR3, the full variable domain is ETGVTQSPTHLIKTRGQQVTLRCSSQSGHNTVSWYQQALGQGPQFIFQYYREEENGRGNFPPRFSGLQFPNYSSELNVNALELDDSALYLCASSLGGWAGEDRETQYFGPGTRLLVL.

This chain links TRBV2 with TRBJ2-3; the match to TRBD2 covers 11 bases. The J segment lost 4 bases and the V segment lost 0 bases, leaving 9 bases of the junction unmatched. The germline V gene encodes CDR1 SNHLY and CDR2 FYNNEI. This CDR3 region has 18 residues. CDR3 sequence (DNA): TGTGCCAGCAGTGAAGCGCGGAGTAGCGGGAGGGGGGCAGATACGCAGTATTTT. Translated: CASSEARSSGRGADTQYF.

This clone was seen a single time. This chain connects TRBV10-3 to TRBJ1-5; D not certain. V shed 7 bases and J shed 2 bases, with 15 bases lying between them. CDR3 length: 15 residues. Germline V gives CDR1 ENHRY, CDR2 SYGVKD. The CDR3 sequence is CAIINSGGGNQPQHF. CDR3 bases: TGTGCCATCATCAACTCCGGAGGTGGCAATCAGCCCCAGCATTTT.

The V gene is TRBV27, the J gene TRBJ2-1; D is undetermined. The CDR3 covers 13 residues. The V and J ends lost 1 base and 6 bases respectively, with 7 bases between them. The germline V gene has CDR1 MNHEY and CDR2 SMNVEV (reference sequence). CDR3 sequence: CASSLYGSNEQFF. The DNA of the CDR3 is TGTGCCAGCAGTTTATACGGGTCCAATGAGCAGTTCTTC.

With regard to this clone: The same CDR3 also results from other DNA sequences found in this sample. The chain carries TRBV7-3 and TRBJ1-1; D possibly corresponds to TRBD1 (5 bases). Germline values: CDR1 SGHTA, CDR2 FQGTGA. This CDR3 is 13 amino acids long. V dropped 4 bases and J dropped 2 bases, with 8 bases sitting between them. The CDR3 sequence is CASSSRVNTEAFF. Written as DNA, the CDR3 is TGTGCCAGCAGCTCCAGGGTAAACACTGAAGCTTTCTTT.

The chain couples TRBV4-3 to TRBJ1-2; TRBD1 matches 11 bases. V shed 6 bases, J shed 7 bases, and the junction held 10 bases outside the gene matches. The germline gives CDR1 LGHNA, CDR2 YSLEER. The CDR3 extends over 15 amino acids. CDR3 loop: CASRSPGQGASGYTF. In DNA, the CDR3 is TGCGCCAGCAGATCCCCAGGACAGGGGGCAAGTGGCTACACCTTC.

The chain uses TRBV6-2 or TRBV6-3 and TRBJ1-3; D remains unclear. Trimming pared 5 bases from V and 0 bases from J, leaving 8 bases between. This CDR3 is built from 14 residues. Germline CDR1 is MNHEY and CDR2 is SVGEGT. The CDR3 DNA sequence: TGTGCCAGCAGTCCGTGGGCCTCTGGAAACACCATATATTTT. Its translation is CASSPWASGNTIYF.

This clone was counted once. This sequence joins TRBV19 and TRBJ1-5; 7 bases are a match to TRBD1. Germline V lookup: CDR1 LNHDA, CDR2 SQIVND (reference sequence). This CDR3 region has 14 residues. With V trimmed by 7 bases and J by 8 bases, 11 bases remained unmatched. CDR3 protein: CASNGQVYWEPQHF. CDR3 bases: TGTGCCAGTAATGGACAGGTTTACTGGGAGCCCCAGCATTTT.

This clone was found once. J is TRBJ1-1 and V is TRBV7-9, with TRBD1 matching over 9 bases. Germline V gene data show CDR1 as SEHNR and CDR2 as FQNEAQ (reference sequence). V shed 2 bases and J 8 bases; nucleotides not matched to a gene: 21. The CDR3 sequence is 19 residues long. This CDR3 is CASSLWGLAGTGHLGEAFF. The CDR3, as DNA: TGTGCCAGCAGCTTATGGGGTTTGGCCGGGACAGGGCACCTCGGCGAAGCTTTCTTT. The full variable domain, rest sourced from reference TRBV7-9 and TRBJ1-1, is DTGVSQNPRHKITKRGQNVTFRCDPISEHNRLYWYRQTLGQGPEFLTYFQNEAQLEKSRLLSDRFSAERPKGSFSTLEIQRTEQGDSAMYLCASSLWGLAGTGHLGEAFFGQGTRLTVV.

The V and J genes are TRBV18 and TRBJ2-5; TRBD1 is a possible D gene (6 bases). Per the germline V gene, CDR1 is KGHSH and CDR2 is LQKENI. V shed 6 bases and J shed 2 bases, with 10 bases lying between them. The CDR3 sequence is 13 residues long. CDR3: CASSTGQQETQYF. CDR3 DNA: TGTGCCAGCTCGACAGGACAGCAAGAGACCCAGTACTTC.

The chain couples TRBV30 to TRBJ2-7, with TRBD2 matching over 10 bases. The CDR3 loop spans 16 amino acids. The V gene's germline CDR1 is GTSNPN and CDR2 SVGIG (reference sequence). Trimming removed 0 bases from V and 6 bases from J; junction bases left unmatched: 11. The CDR3 loop is CAWSVLPAGGQGEQYF. The DNA of the CDR3 is TGTGCCTGGAGTGTACTCCCAGCGGGAGGGCAAGGCGAGCAGTACTTC.

The gene calls are TRBV6-2 or TRBV6-3 and TRBJ1-5, with 9 bases lining up with TRBD1. Germline lookup yields CDR1 MNHEY and CDR2 SVGEGT. The CDR3 is 17 residues long. The J segment lost 3 bases and the V segment lost 6 bases, leaving 12 bases of the junction unmatched. DNA for the CDR3: TGTGCCAGCAGCTCGGACAGGGGCAAAGAGGACAATCAGCCCCAGCATTTT. As protein: CASSSDRGKEDNQPQHF.

The rearrangement joins TRBV5-1 to TRBJ1-2, with a tentative D call TRBD1 (5 bases). The CDR3 extends over 14 amino acids. From germline, CDR1 is SGHRS and CDR2 YFSETQ. The V gene lost 4 bases and the J gene lost 3 bases, with 13 bases spanning the gap. The CDR3 sequence is CASSPEAGHYGYTF. The DNA of the CDR3 is TGCGCCAGCAGCCCCGAGGCAGGGCACTATGGCTACACCTTC.